These 20 T cell receptor beta chains were sequenced from one sample in a study of blood T cell repertoires in COVID-19. TCRdb's copy holds only in-frame clones and misses some; the assay was immunoSEQ multiplex PCR. This sample carries 300,000 to 350,000 clones, roughly 90% of them seen once, and the ten largest clones take roughly 4.3%. Sequenced input: PBMCs or T cells enriched from blood (not recorded which). The source is a woman aged 18-29 years with acute COVID-19.

This chain connects TRBV19 to TRBJ2-7; tentatively, D is TRBD1 (6 bases). Deletions cut 3 bases from V and 2 bases from J, with 11 bases between. This CDR3 spans 14 amino acids. Per the germline V gene, CDR1 is LNHDA and CDR2 is SQIVND (reference sequence). The CDR3: CASSIRGFPYEQYF. The CDR3 DNA sequence: TGTGCCAGTAGTATTAGGGGGTTTCCCTACGAGCAGTACTTC.

Here the CDR3 DNA reads TGTGCCAGCAGCCTACAGGGCTCTGGGGCCAACGTCCTGACTTTC. Residues: CASSLQGSGANVLTF. The chain has TRBV3-1 (or the pseudogene TRBV3-2) and TRBJ2-6; possible D gene TRBD1, 6 bases. Trimming shortened V by 4 bases and J by 0 bases, and 7 bases separated the two germline ends. The germline CDR1 and CDR2 sequences are LGHDT and YNNKEL (reference sequence). The CDR3 covers 15 residues.

This chain connects TRBV30 to TRBJ1-2; 10 nucleotides agree with TRBD1. The CDR3 consists of 14 residues. V lost 5 bases and J lost 6; bases outside the gene matches: 9. In germline, CDR1 is GTSNPN, CDR2 SVGIG (reference sequence). CDR3 coding DNA: TGTGCCTGGTCACCGGGACAGGGGATCGATGGCTACACCTTC. It encodes CAWSPGQGIDGYTF. Supplemented by reference TRBV30 and TRBJ1-2, the full variable domain reads SQTIHQWPATLVQPVGSPLSLECTVEGTSNPNLYWYRQAAGRGLQLLFYSVGIGQISSEVPQNLSASRPQDRQFILSSKKLLLSDSGFYLCAWSPGQGIDGYTFGSGTRLTVV.

The chain is built from TRBV10-3 and TRBJ2-7; 10 bases are a match to TRBD1. Germline V gives CDR1 ENHRY, CDR2 SYGVKD. Germline trimming cut 0 bases from V and 4 bases from J; bases unmatched to any gene: 9. The CDR3 has 17 amino acids. The CDR3 nucleotides are TGTGCCATCAGTGAGTCGGGACAGGGGCCTTCACTTTACGAGCAGTACTTC. Translating gives CAISESGQGPSLYEQYF.

The chain uses TRBV10-3 and TRBJ2-7; tentatively, D is TRBD1 (5 bases). V was cut by 1 base and J by 2 bases, with 15 bases left in between. Germline V gene sequence: CDR1 ENHRY, CDR2 SYGVKD. This CDR3 contains 16 residues. In nucleotides, the CDR3 is TGTGCCATCAGTGAGTATGGGGCAGTAGCTCCCTACGAGCAGTACTTC. Translation gives CAISEYGAVAPYEQYF.

This chain connects TRBV5-1 to TRBJ1-1, with TRBD1 matching over 7 bases. This CDR3 region has 12 residues. Germline assignment: CDR1 SGHRS and CDR2 YFSETQ. With V trimmed by 3 bases and J by 10 bases, 6 bases remained unmatched. The CDR3 spells CASSSFQGVAFF. CDR3 in DNA: TGCGCCAGCAGCTCCTTCCAGGGGGTAGCTTTCTTT.

This clone occurred once. This chain links TRBV2 with TRBJ2-7; TRBD2 might be the D (5 bases). The CDR3 covers 14 residues. V lost 3 bases, J lost 0 bases, and 9 bases lay in between. Per germline, CDR1 SNHLY and CDR2 FYNNEI. CDR3 bases: TGTGCCAGCAGTGACGGACTGTACTCCTACGAGCAGTACTTC. Amino acid sequence: CASSDGLYSYEQYF. The variable domain in full, with the rest retrieved from reference TRBV2 and TRBJ2-7, is EPEVTQTPSHQVTQMGQEVILRCVPISNHLYFYWYRQILGQKVEFLVSFYNNEISEKSEIFDDQFSVERPDGSNFTLKIRSTKLEDSAMYFCASSDGLYSYEQYFGPGTRLTVT.

This chain joins TRBV29-1 and TRBJ1-2; D remains ambiguous. This CDR3 region has 12 residues. Germline-derived CDR1 and CDR2 are SQVTM and ANQGSEA. V was pared by 7 bases and J by 4 bases, with 13 bases between. As DNA, the CDR3 is TGCAGCGCCGGAGGGCGCCCCTATGGCTACACCTTC. This sequence encodes CSAGGRPYGYTF. The full variable domain, in which reference TRBV29-1 and TRBJ1-2 provide the parts outside the CDR3, is SAVISQKPSRDICQRGTSLTIQCQVDSQVTMMFWYRQQPGQSLTLIATANQGSEATYESGFVIDKFPISRPNLTFSTLTVSNMSPEDSSIYLCSAGGRPYGYTFGSGTRLTVV.

The rearrangement joins TRBV25-1 to TRBJ2-2, with D possibly matching TRBD2 (6 bases). Per germline, CDR1 MGHDK and CDR2 SYGVNS. V lost 5 bases, J lost 2 bases, and 18 bases lay in between. The CDR3 is 17 amino acids. The CDR3: CASSPPGGALNTGELFF. CDR3 bases: TGTGCCAGCAGTCCGCCGGGCGGGGCCCTAAACACCGGGGAGCTGTTTTTT.

The chain combines TRBV9 with TRBJ2-3, with TRBD2 matching 8 bases. Germline V gene data show CDR1 as SGDLS and CDR2 as YYNGEE. With 2 bases clipped from V and 2 bases from J, the junction kept 7 bases outside the gene matches. This CDR3 has 16 amino acids. The CDR3 DNA follows: TGTGCCAGCAGCGTGGGGACTAGATTTATCACAGATACGCAGTATTTT. The encoded protein is CASSVGTRFITDTQYF.

J is TRBJ1-5 and V is TRBV12-3 or TRBV12-4; D not certain. The CDR3 is 13 residues long. V was trimmed by 5 bases and J by 4 bases, leaving 9 bases between them. The CDR3, as DNA: TGTGCCAGCAGTAGGAGGGAGAATCAGCCCCAGCATTTT. Translation gives CASSRRENQPQHF.

The rearrangement links TRBV5-1 to TRBJ2-3; 13 nucleotides agree with TRBD2. Germline assignment: CDR1 SGHRS and CDR2 YFSETQ. V shed 7 bases, J shed 2 bases, and the junction held 10 bases outside the gene matches. The length of the CDR3 is 17 residues. The CDR3 reads CASFGGLAGDFTDTQYF. The CDR3 DNA sequence: TGCGCCAGCTTTGGCGGACTAGCGGGAGACTTCACAGATACGCAGTATTTT.

This clone was seen a handful of times. This sequence joins TRBV2 and TRBJ1-2; D might be TRBD1 (6 bases). Germline lookup yields CDR1 SNHLY and CDR2 FYNNEI. The CDR3 contains 15 residues. Trimming removed 4 bases from V and 4 bases from J, with 16 bases in between. The CDR3, as DNA: TGTGCCAGCAGTGCCGACAGGACGCCTCTCTATGGCTACACCTTC. It yields the protein CASSADRTPLYGYTF.

The rearrangement joins TRBV7-9 to TRBJ1-1; TRBD1 aligns across 8 bases. V trimming: 5 bases; J trimming: 7 bases; junction bases outside the gene matches: 6. In germline, CDR1 is SEHNR, CDR2 FQNEAQ (reference sequence). This CDR3 comprises 13 residues. The CDR3 nucleotides read TGTGCCAGCAGCCCGAACAGGGGGAATGAAGCTTTCTTT. Translation gives CASSPNRGNEAFF.

The chain is built from TRBV9 and TRBJ2-3, with TRBD2 identical over 8 bases. V shed 6 bases, J shed 4 bases, and the junction held 7 bases outside the gene matches. This CDR3 has 14 amino acids. Looked up from germline, CDR1 is SGDLS and CDR2 is YYNGEE. The CDR3: CASNTGLVADTQYF. The CDR3 DNA is TGTGCCAGCAATACGGGACTAGTTGCAGATACGCAGTATTTT.

This clone was detected only once. This rearrangement joins TRBV27 to TRBJ2-5, with 11 nucleotides matching TRBD2. Trimming took 6 bases from V and 4 from J; bases not matched to a gene: 13. CDR1 and CDR2 (germline): MNHEY, SMNVEV (reference sequence). The CDR3 spans 17 residues. CDR3 nucleotides: TGTGCCAGCAGGATCCCGCAGACTAGCGGGACTAGAGAGACCCAGTACTTC. It specifies CASRIPQTSGTRETQYF.

V and J are TRBV29-1 and TRBJ2-2; unclear D gene. There are 14 residues in the CDR3. Deletions cut 7 bases from V and 4 bases from J, with 16 bases between. CDR1 SQVTM and CDR2 ANQGSEA come from the germline V gene. CDR3 loop: CSGKRLDGTGELFF. As DNA, the CDR3 is TGCAGCGGAAAGAGGCTAGACGGCACCGGGGAGCTGTTTTTT.

CDR3 nucleotide sequence: TGTGCCAGCAGCTTACGGCAGGGTTGGACCCAAGCTCGGGTCCCGAACACTGAAGCTTTCTTT. Its protein product is CASSLRQGWTQARVPNTEAFF. The gene calls are TRBV13 and TRBJ1-1; D is possibly TRBD1 (5 bases). V lost 2 bases and J 1 base, leaving 29 bases between the germline ends. CDR3 size: 21 residues. Looked up from germline, CDR1 is PRHDT and CDR2 is FYEKMQ (reference sequence).

The V gene is TRBV20-1, the J gene TRBJ1-1; a possible D gene is TRBD1 (6 bases). V lost 3 bases and J 1 base, leaving 12 bases between the germline ends. In germline, CDR1 is DFQATT, CDR2 SNEGSKA (reference sequence). This CDR3 has 14 amino acids. CDR3 residues: CSASGWGRNTEAFF. CDR3 bases: TGCAGTGCTAGTGGTTGGGGGCGGAACACTGAAGCTTTCTTT.

The V gene is TRBV28, the J gene TRBJ1-4; TRBD1 matches at 8 bases. Germline values: CDR1 MDHEN, CDR2 SYDVKM. Losses at the gene ends were 4 bases for V and 5 bases for J; bases not matched to a gene: 6. The CDR3 consists of 15 residues. This CDR3 is CASSSATGGNEKLFF. The CDR3 DNA reads TGTGCCAGCAGTTCAGCTACAGGGGGGAATGAAAAACTGTTTTTT. Supplemented by reference TRBV28 and TRBJ1-4, the full variable domain reads DVKVTQSSRYLVKRTGEKVFLECVQDMDHENMFWYRQDPGLGLRLIYFSYDVKMKEKGDIPEGYSVSREKKERFSLILESASTNQTSMYLCASSSATGGNEKLFFGSGTQLSVL.